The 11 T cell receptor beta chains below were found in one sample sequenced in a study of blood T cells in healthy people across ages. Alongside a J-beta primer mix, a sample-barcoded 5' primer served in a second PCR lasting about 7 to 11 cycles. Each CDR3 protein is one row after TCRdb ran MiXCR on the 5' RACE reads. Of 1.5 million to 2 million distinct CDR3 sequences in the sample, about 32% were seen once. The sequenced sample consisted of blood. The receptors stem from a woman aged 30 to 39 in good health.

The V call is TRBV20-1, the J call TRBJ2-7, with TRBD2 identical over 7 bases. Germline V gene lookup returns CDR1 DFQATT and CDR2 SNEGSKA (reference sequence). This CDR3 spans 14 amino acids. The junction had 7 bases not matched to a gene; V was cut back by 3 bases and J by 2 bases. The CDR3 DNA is TGCAGTGCTAGTGTGACTAGCAGGCCCTACGAGCAGTACTTC. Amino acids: CSASVTSRPYEQYF.

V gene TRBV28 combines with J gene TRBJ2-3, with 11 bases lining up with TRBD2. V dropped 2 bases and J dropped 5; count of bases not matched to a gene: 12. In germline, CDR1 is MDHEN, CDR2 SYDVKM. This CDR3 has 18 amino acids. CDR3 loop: CASSLVRLAGSQQDTQYF. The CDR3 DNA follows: TGTGCCAGCAGTTTAGTGAGACTAGCGGGATCGCAGCAAGATACGCAGTATTTT.

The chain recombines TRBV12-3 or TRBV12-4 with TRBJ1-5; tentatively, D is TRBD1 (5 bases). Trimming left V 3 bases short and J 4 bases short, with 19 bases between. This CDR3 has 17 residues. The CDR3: CASSFDTGPIPNQPQHF. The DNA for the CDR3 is TGTGCCAGCAGTTTCGATACGGGGCCAATCCCTAATCAGCCCCAGCATTTT.

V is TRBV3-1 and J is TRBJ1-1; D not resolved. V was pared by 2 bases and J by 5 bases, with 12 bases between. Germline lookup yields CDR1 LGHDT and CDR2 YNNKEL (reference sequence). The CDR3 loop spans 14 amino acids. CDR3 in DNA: TGTGCCAGCAGCCAACCCGCCGGGCAGACTGAAGCTTTCTTT. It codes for CASSQPAGQTEAFF.

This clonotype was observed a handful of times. CDR3 region: CASSKAGLETQYF. CDR3 DNA: TGTGCCAGCAGCAAGGCGGGCTTAGAGACCCAGTACTTC. The rearrangement links TRBV9 to TRBJ2-5; a weak D match, TRBD2 (5 bases). The V gene lost 4 bases and the J gene lost 4 bases, with 11 bases spanning the gap. The CDR3 length is 13 residues. CDR1 SGDLS and CDR2 YYNGEE come from the germline V gene.

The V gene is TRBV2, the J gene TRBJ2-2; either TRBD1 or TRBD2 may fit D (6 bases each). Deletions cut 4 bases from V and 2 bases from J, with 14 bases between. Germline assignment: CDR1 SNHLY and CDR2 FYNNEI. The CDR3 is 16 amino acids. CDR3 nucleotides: TGTGCCAGCAGTGGGTCCAGGGGACTTAACACCGGGGAGCTGTTTTTT. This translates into CASSGSRGLNTGELFF.

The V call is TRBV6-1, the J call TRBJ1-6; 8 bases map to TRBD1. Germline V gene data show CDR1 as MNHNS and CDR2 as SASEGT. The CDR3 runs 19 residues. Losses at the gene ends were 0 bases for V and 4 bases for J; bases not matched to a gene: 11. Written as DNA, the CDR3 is TGTGCCAGCAGTGAAGCGACTTACAGGGGGAGAGGATATAATTCACCCCTCCACTTT. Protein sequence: CASSEATYRGRGYNSPLHF.

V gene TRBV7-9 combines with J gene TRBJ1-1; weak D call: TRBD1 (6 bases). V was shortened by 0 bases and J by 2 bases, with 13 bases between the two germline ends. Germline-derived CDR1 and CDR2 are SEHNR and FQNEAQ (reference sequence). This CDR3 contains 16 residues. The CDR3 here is CASSLAGSGANTEAFF. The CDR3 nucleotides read TGTGCCAGCAGCTTAGCGGGTTCGGGGGCCAACACTGAAGCTTTCTTT.

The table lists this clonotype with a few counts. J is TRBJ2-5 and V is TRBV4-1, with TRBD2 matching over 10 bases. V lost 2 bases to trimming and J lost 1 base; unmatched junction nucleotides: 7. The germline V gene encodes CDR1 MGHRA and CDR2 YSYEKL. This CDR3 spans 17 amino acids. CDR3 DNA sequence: TGCGCCAGCAGCCAATCCCCTGGACTAGCGGCCCAAGAGACCCAGTACTTC. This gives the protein CASSQSPGLAAQETQYF.

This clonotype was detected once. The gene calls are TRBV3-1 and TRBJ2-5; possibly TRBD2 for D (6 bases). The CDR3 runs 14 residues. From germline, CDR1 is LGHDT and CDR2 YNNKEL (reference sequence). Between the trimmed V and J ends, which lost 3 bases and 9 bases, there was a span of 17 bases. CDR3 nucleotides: TGTGCCAGCAGCCACTCCGGAAAAAGGGAGGCCCAGTACTTC. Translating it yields CASSHSGKREAQYF.

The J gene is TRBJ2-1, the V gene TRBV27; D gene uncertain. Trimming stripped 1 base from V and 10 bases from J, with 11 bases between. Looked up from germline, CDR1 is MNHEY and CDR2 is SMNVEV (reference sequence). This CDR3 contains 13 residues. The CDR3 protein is CASSLLSYHEQFF. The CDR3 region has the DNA TGTGCCAGCAGTTTATTATCCTACCACGAGCAGTTCTTC.